The 21 T cell receptor beta chains below come from one sample, sequenced in a study of cytomegalovirus exposure and HLA in healthy donors. The PCR was carried out with 60 Vbeta primers and 13 Jbeta primers. Repertoires were generated with immunoSEQ multiplex PCR, while TCRdb's copy carries only in-frame clones and drops some. The table includes approximately 160,000 clones, 68% detected once. Sequencing was carried out using PBMCs. The source of these receptors is a man aged 50 to 59 in good health and CMV-seronegative.

The chain employs TRBV5-1 and TRBJ1-1; D not certain. The germline gives CDR1 SGHRS, CDR2 YFSETQ. This CDR3 region has 14 residues. Between the trimmed V and J ends, which lost 2 bases and 1 base, there was a span of 9 bases. CDR3 nucleotide sequence: TGCGCCAGCAGCTTTCGTGGGAGGAACACTGAAGCTTTCTTT. Translated: CASSFRGRNTEAFF. The whole variable domain, filled in from reference TRBV5-1 and TRBJ1-1, reads KAGVTQTPRYLIKTRGQQVTLSCSPISGHRSVSWYQQTPGQGLQFLFEYFSETQRNKGNFPGRFSGRQFSNSRSEMNVSTLELGDSALYLCASSFRGRNTEAFFGQGTRLTVV.

The chain is built from TRBV5-1 and TRBJ2-6; the D gene is possibly TRBD1 (5 bases). The germline V gene encodes CDR1 SGHRS and CDR2 YFSETQ. This CDR3 is 15 amino acids long. Trimming took 3 bases from V and 0 from J, leaving 7 bases between them. Written as DNA, the CDR3 is TGCGCCAGCAGCTCACAGGTCTCTGGGGCCAACGTCCTGACTTTC. Translated: CASSSQVSGANVLTF.

The rearrangement uses TRBV5-6 and TRBJ1-2; D unclear. The CDR3 runs to 12 residues. V shed 2 bases and J shed 6 bases, with 8 bases lying between them. CDR1 SGHDT and CDR2 YYEEEE come from the germline V gene. The CDR3 reads CASSFGLDGYTF. The CDR3 nucleotides are TGTGCCAGCAGCTTCGGGTTAGATGGCTACACCTTC.

This chain links TRBV5-1 with TRBJ1-1; possible D gene TRBD1, 5 bases. Trimming cost V 3 bases and J 1 base, with 13 bases left between them. CDR1 and CDR2 (germline): SGHRS, YFSETQ. This CDR3 is 15 amino acids long. The CDR3, as DNA: TGCGCCAGCAGCTGGATGGACACGACGAACACTGAAGCTTTCTTT. It translates to CASSWMDTTNTEAFF. Complete variable domain (other parts from reference TRBV5-1 and TRBJ1-1): KAGVTQTPRYLIKTRGQQVTLSCSPISGHRSVSWYQQTPGQGLQFLFEYFSETQRNKGNFPGRFSGRQFSNSRSEMNVSTLELGDSALYLCASSWMDTTNTEAFFGQGTRLTVV.

This clone was found once. This sequence joins TRBV5-4 and TRBJ2-5; 9 nucleotides align to TRBD2. Germline V gene sequence: CDR1 SGHNT, CDR2 YYREEE (reference sequence). This CDR3 contains 14 residues. V lost 4 bases, J lost 5 bases, and 6 bases stayed unmatched. The CDR3 bases are TGTGCCAGCAGCCTGGCGGGGGGGCCCGAGACCCAGTACTTC. Encoded protein: CASSLAGGPETQYF.

This sequence joins TRBV5-1 and TRBJ1-6; a weak D match, TRBD1 (5 bases). Per the germline V gene, CDR1 is SGHRS and CDR2 is YFSETQ. The germline V and J ends were trimmed by 2 bases and 7 bases, with 16 bases remaining between them. The CDR3 runs to 16 residues. The CDR3 sequence is CASSLMVNQGNSPLHF. The CDR3, as DNA: TGCGCCAGCAGCTTAATGGTAAATCAGGGAAATTCACCCCTCCACTTT. The full variable domain, rest sourced from reference TRBV5-1 and TRBJ1-6, is KAGVTQTPRYLIKTRGQQVTLSCSPISGHRSVSWYQQTPGQGLQFLFEYFSETQRNKGNFPGRFSGRQFSNSRSEMNVSTLELGDSALYLCASSLMVNQGNSPLHFGNGTRLTVT.

This clone was counted a few times. The genes are TRBV5-1 and TRBJ2-7; TRBD1 is a possible D gene (6 bases). Germline loops: CDR1 SGHRS, CDR2 YFSETQ. V was clipped by 1 base and J by 4 bases, with 15 bases between them. The CDR3 spans 15 residues. Here the CDR3 reads CASSLLGQYSYEQYF. In nucleotides, the CDR3 is TGCGCCAGCAGCTTGCTCGGACAGTATTCGTACGAGCAGTACTTC.

The CDR3 is CASSHVTINQPQHF. CDR3 coding DNA: TGCGCCAGCAGCCACGTAACTATCAATCAGCCCCAGCATTTT. The chain recombines TRBV4-1 with TRBJ1-5; D not resolved. Trimming stripped 3 bases from V and 3 bases from J, with 9 bases between. Germline V gene sequence: CDR1 MGHRA, CDR2 YSYEKL. There are 14 residues in the CDR3.

This clone occurred a few times. The chain uses TRBV4-3 and TRBJ1-6, with 11 nucleotides matching TRBD1. Germline V gene data show CDR1 as LGHNA and CDR2 as YSLEER. V gave up 4 bases and J gave up 1 base; unmatched junction bases: 3. The CDR3 has 17 amino acids. This CDR3 reads CASSLGTGGSYNSPLHF. As DNA, the CDR3 is TGCGCCAGCAGCCTTGGGACAGGGGGTTCCTATAATTCACCCCTCCACTTT.

This clone was observed a handful of times. Other DNA sequences from this sample encode an identical CDR3 as well. The rearrangement uses TRBV5-1 and TRBJ2-5; 13 bases are a match to TRBD2. V was pared by 0 bases and J by 4 bases, with 3 bases of the junction left unmatched. This CDR3 is 16 amino acids long. Germline V lookup: CDR1 SGHRS, CDR2 YFSETQ. Here the CDR3 DNA reads TGCGCCAGCAGCTTGGGGACTAGCGGGGGTGGAGAGACCCAGTACTTC. Encoded protein: CASSLGTSGGGETQYF.

The chain is built from TRBV14 and TRBJ2-7, with D unclear. Between the trimmed V and J ends, which lost 1 base and 7 bases, there was a span of 17 bases. Germline V lookup: CDR1 SGHDN, CDR2 FVKESK. The CDR3 is made up of 15 amino acids. The CDR3 protein is CASSQVRVKYGEQYF. CDR3 bases: TGTGCCAGCAGCCAAGTTCGCGTCAAATATGGTGAGCAGTACTTC. Full variable domain (missing parts from reference TRBV14 and TRBJ2-7): EAGVTQFPSHSVIEKGQTVTLRCDPISGHDNLYWYRRVMGKEIKFLLHFVKESKQDESGMPNNRFLAERTGGTYSTLKVQPAELEDSGVYFCASSQVRVKYGEQYFGPGTRLTVT.

This clone turned up a few times. The V and J genes are TRBV6-5 and TRBJ1-1, with a possible D match to TRBD1 (5 bases). The V end lost 5 bases, the J end lost 4 bases, and 17 bases lay between the germline ends. Germline assignment: CDR1 MNHEY and CDR2 SVGAGI. The CDR3 contains 15 residues. The CDR3 sequence: CASSASGVSGTEAFF. The CDR3, as DNA: TGTGCCAGCAGTGCCTCGGGGGTCTCGGGCACTGAAGCTTTCTTT.

The gene calls are TRBV28 and TRBJ1-2; D is possibly TRBD1 (5 bases). There are 14 residues in the CDR3. The V end was cut by 3 bases, the J end by 7 bases, with 15 bases between. In germline, CDR1 is MDHEN, CDR2 SYDVKM. As DNA, the CDR3 is TGTGCCAGCAGTTTGGGCAGGGCCTCGGGTGGCTACACCTTC. This codes for CASSLGRASGGYTF.

The chain employs TRBV21-1 and TRBJ1-1; TRBD1 is taken as the D call from the table, unchecked against the DNA. TRBV21-1 corresponds to a pseudogene. The CDR3 consists of 15 residues. The CDR3 nucleotides are TGTGCCAGCAGCAATCGGGACAGGGTAAACACTGAAGCTTTCTTT. Translated: CASSNRDRVNTEAFF.

The chain recombines TRBV10-3 with TRBJ2-7; D is possibly TRBD2 (7 bases). Germline V gene data show CDR1 as ENHRY and CDR2 as SYGVKD. The length of the CDR3 is 14 residues. The germline V and J ends were trimmed by 4 bases and 6 bases, with 16 bases remaining between them. Here the CDR3 reads CAISGGGLLREQYF. The CDR3 DNA reads TGTGCCATCAGTGGGGGGGGGCTTCTACGCGAGCAGTACTTC.

The V and J genes are TRBV11-2 and TRBJ2-5; TRBD2 matches 9 bases. Per germline, CDR1 SGHAT and CDR2 FQNNGV. The junction had 2 bases not matched to a gene; V was cut back by 4 bases and J by 5 bases. The CDR3 runs to 13 residues. CDR3 region: CASSSGLAETQYF. The CDR3 DNA reads TGTGCCAGCAGCTCAGGACTAGCGGAGACCCAGTACTTC.

The rearrangement joins TRBV18 to TRBJ1-2; 7 bases agree with TRBD1. Trimming cost V 2 bases and J 4 bases; bases outside gene matches: 4. The CDR3 consists of 14 residues. The germline V gene has CDR1 KGHSH and CDR2 LQKENI. The CDR3 coding sequence is TGTGCCAGCTCACCAAACAGGGGCGGCTATGGCTACACCTTC. Residues: CASSPNRGGYGYTF. Drawing the rest from reference TRBV18 and TRBJ1-2, the complete variable domain is NAGVMQNPRHLVRRRGQEARLRCSPMKGHSHVYWYRQLPEEGLKFMVYLQKENIIDESGMPKERFSAEFPKEGPSILRIQQVVRGDSAAYFCASSPNRGGYGYTFGSGTRLTVV.

The J gene is TRBJ1-1, the V gene TRBV18; TRBD1 aligns across 11 bases. The CDR3 totals 15 residues. After removal of 1 base from V and 4 bases from J, the junction contained 2 bases not matched to a gene. Looked up from germline, CDR1 is KGHSH and CDR2 is LQKENI. CDR3 sequence: CASSPRTGGVTEAFF. The DNA for the CDR3 is TGTGCCAGCTCACCACGGACAGGGGGCGTCACTGAAGCTTTCTTT.

The chain employs TRBV14 and TRBJ1-2, with D maybe TRBD1 (6 bases). Germline V CDR1 and CDR2: SGHDN, FVKESK. V gave up 3 bases and J gave up 5 bases, with 16 bases separating them. This CDR3 has 15 amino acids. CDR3 nucleotides: TGTGCCAGCAGCCAGCCTCAGGGGCAGGTATATGGCTACACCTTC. It encodes CASSQPQGQVYGYTF.

V and J are TRBV19 and TRBJ1-2; D call uncertain. The V gene's germline CDR1 is LNHDA and CDR2 SQIVND (reference sequence). V was pared by 3 bases and J by 0 bases, with 5 bases between. The CDR3 loop spans 13 amino acids. CDR3 sequence (DNA): TGTGCCAGTAGTATGCGGTCTAACTATGGCTACACCTTC. Protein sequence: CASSMRSNYGYTF.

The V gene is TRBV19, the J gene TRBJ2-7; 9 bases agree with TRBD1. Germline CDR1 and CDR2: LNHDA and SQIVND (reference sequence). The CDR3 contains 14 residues. V lost 5 bases, J lost 3 bases, and 5 bases stayed unmatched. CDR3 nucleotides: TGTGCCAGTAGTGCCGGGACAGGGATCTACGAGCAGTACTTC. It translates to CASSAGTGIYEQYF.